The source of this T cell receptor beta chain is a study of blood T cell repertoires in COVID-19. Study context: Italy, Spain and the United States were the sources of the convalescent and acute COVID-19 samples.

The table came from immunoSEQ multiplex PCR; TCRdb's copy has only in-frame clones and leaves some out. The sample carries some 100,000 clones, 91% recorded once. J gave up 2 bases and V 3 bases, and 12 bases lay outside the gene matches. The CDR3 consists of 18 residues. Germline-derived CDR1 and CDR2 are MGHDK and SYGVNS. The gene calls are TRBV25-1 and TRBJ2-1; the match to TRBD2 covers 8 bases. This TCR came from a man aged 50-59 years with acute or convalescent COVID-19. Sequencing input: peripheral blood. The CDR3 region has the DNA TGTGCCAGCAGTGATAATTTCGGCGGGGGGATAACCTACAATGAGCAGTTCTTC. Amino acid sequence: CASSDNFGGGITYNEQFF.